This TCR beta chain was captured by sequencing in a study of OX40 agonist ivuxolimab in advanced cancers. Sequencing used immunoSEQ multiplex PCR; TCRdb keeps in-frame clones, though not all of them. The sample comprises tens of thousands of clones, about 85% of which are singletons, and about 4.6% rests with the top ten. This CDR3 region has 16 residues. Germline loops: CDR1 LNHDA, CDR2 SQIVND (reference sequence). The V end was cut by 3 bases, the J end by 2 bases, with 15 bases between. Sequenced material: CD4+ or CD8+ T cells sorted from blood, taken in a trial of the OX40 agonist ivuxolimab. This chain joins TRBV19 and TRBJ2-3; D might be TRBD2 (6 bases). This clonotype was sampled from an adult with an advanced solid tumor such as melanoma, head and neck, liver or kidney cancer. CDR3 sequence: CASSMRTGELTDTQYF. The CDR3 nucleotides read TGTGCCAGTAGTATGAGGACGGGAGAACTCACAGATACGCAGTATTTT.